A single sample gave rise to the 26 T cell receptor beta chains below, sequenced in a study of blood T cell repertoires in COVID-19. Sequencing used immunoSEQ multiplex PCR; TCRdb keeps in-frame clones, though not all of them. The sample includes around 94,000 clones, 80% to 85% of them seen just once. The specimen was peripheral blood. Receptor source: a man aged 55 to 70 with acute or convalescent COVID-19.

The chain recombines TRBV24-1 with TRBJ2-2; 8 bases match TRBD1. CDR3 length: 16 residues. V shed 1 base, J shed 6 bases, and the junction held 6 bases outside the gene matches. In germline, CDR1 is KGHDR, CDR2 SFDVKD. CDR3 residues: CATSDFLQGESGELFF. CDR3 in DNA: TGTGCCACCAGTGATTTTCTACAGGGGGAATCCGGGGAGCTGTTTTTT.

The chain couples TRBV25-1 to TRBJ2-3; 10 positions match TRBD1. V gave up 7 bases and J gave up 3 bases; unmatched junction bases: 7. The CDR3 length is 15 residues. Germline CDR1 reads MGHDK; CDR2 reads SYGVNS. The CDR3: CASTEGTGVTDTQYF. The CDR3 nucleotides read TGTGCCAGCACCGAAGGGACAGGGGTTACAGATACGCAGTATTTT.

In this sample, this clone turned up a few times. The chain recombines TRBV6-5 with TRBJ2-7; the D gene is possibly TRBD1 (6 bases). The germline gives CDR1 MNHEY, CDR2 SVGAGI. V lost 6 bases and J lost 2, with 14 bases in between. The CDR3 has 14 amino acids. The CDR3 sequence: CASRGHLFPYEQYF. Written as DNA, the CDR3 is TGTGCCAGCAGGGGACACCTATTCCCCTACGAGCAGTACTTC.

The V and J genes are TRBV3-1 (or the pseudogene TRBV3-2) and TRBJ1-5, with D possibly TRBD1 on 5 matching bases. The CDR3 length is 15 residues. V lost 0 bases, J lost 6 bases, and 12 bases lay in between. Germline CDR1 LGHDT, CDR2 YNNKEL (reference sequence). The CDR3 loop is CASSQDGRGGQPQHF. The DNA for the CDR3 is TGTGCCAGCAGCCAAGATGGGAGGGGTGGTCAGCCCCAGCATTTT.

The CDR3 DNA reads TGTGCCAGCAGACGGACAGGAGTCAATCAGCCCCAGCATTTT. It specifies CASRRTGVNQPQHF. The chain employs TRBV27 and TRBJ1-5; TRBD1 matches at 7 bases. The CDR3 totals 14 residues. The germline V gene encodes CDR1 MNHEY and CDR2 SMNVEV (reference sequence). The V gene end was trimmed by 6 bases and the J gene end by 3 bases; junction bases not matched to a gene: 5.

The gene calls are TRBV19 and TRBJ1-5; D unresolved. Trimming pared 2 bases from V and 2 bases from J, leaving 10 bases between. The CDR3 is 15 amino acids. Germline loops: CDR1 LNHDA, CDR2 SQIVND (reference sequence). This CDR3 is CASSITGSGNQPQHF. The CDR3 coding sequence is TGTGCCAGTAGTATAACGGGGTCGGGCAATCAGCCCCAGCATTTT.

The chain employs TRBV6-6 and TRBJ1-5; D remains unclear. This CDR3 spans 14 amino acids. The germline V gene has CDR1 MNHNY and CDR2 SVGAGI (reference sequence). Between the trimmed V and J ends, which lost 5 bases and 1 base, there was a span of 9 bases. CDR3 in amino acids: CASSGLRSNQPQHF. DNA for the CDR3: TGTGCCAGCAGTGGCTTGAGGAGCAATCAGCCCCAGCATTTT.

The chain links TRBV10-3 to TRBJ2-2; 8 nucleotides agree with TRBD1. The germline CDR1 and CDR2 sequences are ENHRY and SYGVKD. This CDR3 comprises 14 residues. The V gene end was trimmed by 6 bases and the J gene end by 3 bases; junction bases not matched to a gene: 3. The CDR3 nucleotides are TGTGCCATCAGGGGACAGGAGGACACCGGGGAGCTGTTTTTT. Protein product: CAIRGQEDTGELFF.

V gene TRBV19 combines with J gene TRBJ2-1, with a weak D call TRBD1 (5 bases). The germline CDR1 and CDR2 sequences are LNHDA and SQIVND (reference sequence). The germline V and J ends were trimmed by 6 bases and 6 bases, with 15 bases remaining between them. The CDR3 is made up of 14 amino acids. CDR3 residues: CASRMGQGANEQFF. Written as DNA, the CDR3 is TGTGCCAGTAGGATGGGTCAGGGTGCCAATGAGCAGTTCTTC. The whole variable domain, filled in from reference TRBV19 and TRBJ2-1, reads DGGITQSPKYLFRKEGQNVTLSCEQNLNHDAMYWYRQDPGQGLRLIYYSQIVNDFQKGDIAEGYSVSREKKESFPLTVTSAQKNPTAFYLCASRMGQGANEQFFGPGTRLTVL.

The CDR3 region is CASRSGTVWGEKLFF. Written as DNA, the CDR3 is TGTGCCAGCAGGTCAGGGACAGTGTGGGGGGAAAAACTGTTTTTT. The chain couples TRBV28 to TRBJ1-4, with 7 nucleotides matching TRBD1. This CDR3 is built from 15 residues. CDR1 MDHEN and CDR2 SYDVKM come from the germline V gene. V lost 6 bases and J lost 8; bases outside the gene matches: 12.

The chain is built from TRBV11-1 and TRBJ2-3; a possible D gene is TRBD2 (6 bases). The CDR3 loop spans 14 amino acids. Looked up from germline, CDR1 is SGHAT and CDR2 is FQDESV (reference sequence). Trimming removed 1 base from V and 3 bases from J, with 8 bases in between. CDR3 nucleotide sequence: TGTGCCAGCAGCTTAGTTGCGGGGACAGATACGCAGTATTTT. Amino acids: CASSLVAGTDTQYF.

Here the CDR3 DNA reads TGTGCCAGCAGCCACGGTCCCCGGAGTGGCTACACCTTC. This gives the protein CASSHGPRSGYTF. The V and J genes are TRBV11-1 and TRBJ1-2; D is unclear. The V gene's germline CDR1 is SGHAT and CDR2 FQDESV (reference sequence). The CDR3 contains 13 residues. The V gene lost 5 bases and the J gene lost 7 bases, with 14 bases spanning the gap.

The chain joins TRBV6-1 to TRBJ2-1; TRBD2 matches 14 bases. This CDR3 is 16 amino acids long. V was clipped by 4 bases and J by 12 bases; unmatched bases: 11. The germline V gene encodes CDR1 MNHNS and CDR2 SASEGT. The CDR3, as DNA: TGTGCCAGCAGTGCGCCGGGACTAGCGGGGGCTCGGGGGCAGTTCTTC. Protein sequence: CASSAPGLAGARGQFF.

The chain recombines TRBV27 with TRBJ2-2; 8 nucleotides line up with TRBD2. The CDR3 has 18 amino acids. CDR1 is MNHEY and CDR2 is SMNVEV in the germline V gene (reference sequence). The V gene end was trimmed by 2 bases and the J gene end by 7 bases; junction bases not matched to a gene: 15. This CDR3 is CASSLSRRSGGLGGELFF. The CDR3 DNA sequence: TGTGCCAGCAGTTTAAGCCGTCGCTCGGGGGGGCTGGGCGGGGAGCTGTTTTTT.

The CDR3 coding sequence is TGTGCCAGGGCGGGGGACATGAACACTGAAGCTTTCTTT. Its protein product is CARAGDMNTEAFF. The chain couples TRBV2 to TRBJ1-1; TRBD1 is a possible D gene (6 bases). The germline V and J ends were trimmed by 9 bases and 0 bases, with 11 bases remaining between them. The CDR3 extends over 13 amino acids. Germline V gene lookup returns CDR1 SNHLY and CDR2 FYNNEI.

This chain links TRBV6-5 with TRBJ2-6, with 7 bases that match TRBD1. The germline CDR1 and CDR2 sequences are MNHEY and SVGAGI. Unmatched junction bases numbered 4, after V lost 7 bases and J lost 4 bases. This CDR3 is 14 amino acids long. CDR3 loop: CASIRGNGANVLTF. The DNA for the CDR3 is TGTGCCAGCATCAGGGGGAACGGGGCCAACGTCCTGACTTTC.

This chain connects TRBV7-3 to TRBJ1-2; no clear D. CDR3 size: 12 residues. V lost 2 bases to trimming and J lost 4 bases, with 5 bases between them. Germline V gene sequence: CDR1 SGHTA, CDR2 FQGTGA. CDR3 DNA: TGTGCCAGCAGCTTATCTCTCTATGGCTACACCTTC. Protein: CASSLSLYGYTF.

The chain is built from TRBV13 and TRBJ1-1, with 7 bases fitting TRBD1. Per the germline V gene, CDR1 is PRHDT and CDR2 is FYEKMQ (reference sequence). Trimming removed 5 bases from V and 1 base from J; junction bases left unmatched: 4. The CDR3 consists of 14 residues. This chain's CDR3 is CASSDRAWNTEAFF. The CDR3 bases are TGTGCCAGCAGCGACAGGGCGTGGAACACTGAAGCTTTCTTT.

The chain is built from TRBV11-2 and TRBJ1-6; D might be TRBD1 (5 bases). There are 16 residues in the CDR3. V was clipped by 5 bases and J by 9 bases, with 20 bases between them. Germline V CDR1 and CDR2: SGHAT, FQNNGV. The CDR3 bases are TGTGCCAGCAGCCCCTCGGGGGAGGGTTTAGGTTCACCCCTCCACTTT. Its protein is CASSPSGEGLGSPLHF.

The CDR3 coding sequence is TGTGCCTCTTCTAGGACATCGTCCTTCTCTGGAAACACCATATATTTT. Protein product: CASSRTSSFSGNTIYF. The rearrangement joins TRBV14 to TRBJ1-3; the D gene is possibly TRBD1 (5 bases). With 11 bases removed from V and 0 bases from J, the gap between germline ends came to 20 bases. The CDR3 loop spans 16 amino acids. The germline V gene encodes CDR1 SGHDN and CDR2 FVKESK.

This clone has just a few counts. The chain combines TRBV5-5 with TRBJ1-5; D perhaps matches TRBD1 (5 bases). Germline loops: CDR1 SGHKS, CDR2 YYEKEE (reference sequence). V lost 0 bases, J lost 6 bases, and 13 bases lay in between. CDR3 length: 15 residues. CDR3 residues: CASSLGKGHGQPQHF. The CDR3 DNA reads TGTGCCAGCAGCTTGGGAAAGGGGCACGGTCAGCCCCAGCATTTT.

This chain links TRBV18 with TRBJ1-6; D not certain. Deletions cut 2 bases from V and 9 bases from J, with 11 bases between. There are 14 residues in the CDR3. Germline CDR1 is KGHSH and CDR2 is LQKENI. The CDR3 spells CASSPGERGSPLHF. The CDR3 DNA sequence: TGTGCCAGCTCACCAGGTGAGCGGGGTTCACCCCTCCACTTT.

This clone was found once. V gene TRBV6-4 combines with J gene TRBJ1-5; TRBD1 is a possible D gene (6 bases). Germline V gives CDR1 MRHNA, CDR2 SNTAGT. The CDR3 is made up of 19 amino acids. Between the trimmed V and J ends, which lost 7 bases and 0 bases, there was a span of 25 bases. CDR3 in DNA: TGTGCCAGCACCGGGACACCAGGCCTCATGGCCTATAGCAATCAGCCCCAGCATTTT. This translates into CASTGTPGLMAYSNQPQHF.

This clone has a handful of counts. V gene TRBV12-5 combines with J gene TRBJ2-1; 8 nucleotides align to TRBD1. The ends lost 2 bases at V and 7 bases at J; junction bases unmatched: 4. Germline V gene lookup returns CDR1 LGHNT and CDR2 FRNRAP. The CDR3 is 14 amino acids. The CDR3 sequence is CASGLTRTGNEQFF. The CDR3 region has the DNA TGTGCTAGTGGTTTGACCCGGACAGGGAATGAGCAGTTCTTC.

There are a few counts of this clone. The CDR3 DNA follows: TGCGCCAGCAGCAGATCGGGCAATCAGCCCCAGCATTTT. Its translation is CASSRSGNQPQHF. The chain combines TRBV5-1 with TRBJ1-5; D not resolved. V lost 4 bases and J lost 2, with 7 bases in between. The CDR3 sequence is 13 residues long. CDR1 and CDR2 from the germline V gene are SGHRS and YFSETQ.

This clone was seen more than once but under ten times. The chain has TRBV12-3 or TRBV12-4 and TRBJ1-1; tentatively, D is TRBD1 (5 bases). This CDR3 comprises 12 residues. Trimming pared 4 bases from V and 5 bases from J, leaving 8 bases between. Here the CDR3 reads CASSSQGTEAFF. The CDR3 nucleotides read TGTGCCAGCAGTTCCCAGGGTACTGAAGCTTTCTTT.